This TCR beta chain was documented in a study of memory CD4+ T cells and cytomegalovirus serostatus (dated by TCRdb to 2018 to 2020). For the wider study: The cohort included around 35 healthy adults from Belgium, of whom 9 were CMV seropositive and 24 were CMV seronegative. The study sequenced CD4+ memory TCRbeta repertoires of a Belgian cohort with known cytomegalovirus serostatus to replicate a published TCR-based CMV serostatus classifier.

Single viable CD3+CD4+CD8-CD45RO+ cells were sorted as memory CD4+ T cells on a FACSAria II. CMV serostatus was determined with a Roche Elecsys assay detecting serum IgG against CMV pp150, pp28, p38 and p52. Following thawing, total CD4+ T cells were enriched through positive selection using CD4 magnetic microbeads. The samples came from a separate study whose specific focus was interrogating the CD4+ T cell memory repertoire. Peripheral blood mononuclear cells were isolated and cryopreserved according to standard operating procedures, and serum was kept at -80 degrees C. CD3-PerCP (BW264/56), CD4-APC (RPA-T4), CD45RO-PE (UCHT1) and CD8-Pacific Orange (3B5) antibodies were used for staining, and non-viable cells were excluded with Sytox blue. The Quick-DNA Microprep Kit was used to extract genomic DNA from the sorted cells. Amplification of TCRbeta DNA was done with the immunoSEQ hsTCRbeta kit, following the protocol from the manufacturer. An Illumina MiSeq instrument was used to sequence the TCRbeta libraries. In the source study's methods: Once out-of-frame sequences had been removed, 2,204,828 distinct TCRbeta sequences were left, which works out to an average of about 71,000 per individual. Two values were used to score each individual: the count of 150 to 200 previously reported CMV-associated TCRbeta sequences and the total count of productive distinct TCRbeta sequences. A beta-binomial model was reimplemented in Python, and random forests from scikit-learn, run with default parameters, were trained on data from the US cohort. Classifier performance on the Belgian cohort was reported as the median AUC with percentile confidence intervals calculated over 10,000 bootstrap iterations. What TCRdb holds here is the immuneACCESS table cut down to in-frame rearrangements. Part of the clones is not present; checked against another copy, under half of the missing clones reflect an unresolved V gene, and the others are unexplained. Clone size and V and J calls were adopted from that table, with D and trimming inferred from the DNA. The sample table shows over 65,000 clones, and about 76% are seen once. The ten largest make up around 5% of the sample.

The CDR3 contains 16 residues, cysteine and phenylalanine counted. Only the CDR3 region is kept as DNA, spanning 48 bases read in frame from base 1. Here V drops 4 bases and J drops 0 bases, and the junction holds 5 bases not matched to any gene. From the germline V gene, CDR1 is SGHRS and CDR2 is YFSETQ. The paper as a whole reports these results and caveats: Of over 150 previously reported CMV-associated TCRbeta sequences, some 67 appeared in the CD4+ memory repertoires, each in one to five individuals. The results were read as suggesting that the CMV-associated TCR signature is, for the most part, present in the CD4+ memory repertoire. Only CD4+CD45RO+ memory cells were sequenced, unlike the original study, which covered naive and memory CD4+ and CD8+ populations. For CMV serostatus prediction, a median bootstrapped AUC of about 0.96 was reached with the original framework, and a median bootstrapped AUC of about 0.89 was reached with a US-trained random forest. On the Belgian cohort, the classifier built on the original framework reached a median bootstrapped AUC of 0.95, with a 95% CI of 0.76-1.00.

Comment on this clone: It lacks a known antigen. Per-base qualities were not stored, and no clone one base away is much larger.

Specimen: memory CD4+ T cells from blood. Recombination linked TRBV5-1 to TRBJ2-3; 10 bases in between match TRBD2. The sequence was obtained from an adult in good health and CMV-seropositive. The CDR3 protein: CASSIQTSGSTDTQYF. The sequenced DNA: TGCGCCAGCAGCATCCAGACTAGCGGGAGCACAGATACGCAGTATTTT.